The clone carrying this T cell receptor beta chain was recorded a few times. The antigen is unknown. The CDR3 is 14 residues long. Germline V gives CDR1 MNHEY, CDR2 SMNVEV (reference sequence). V was trimmed by 8 bases and J by 7 bases, leaving 17 bases between them. MiXCR, run by TCRdb on the RT-PCR reads, gives a single entry per CDR3 protein. The sample includes 750,000 to 850,000 distinct CDR3 sequences, approximately 17% of them seen just once. This sample was included in a study of response to subunit inactivated influenza vaccine. Whole-study findings and limits: T cells newly recruited by each seasonal influenza vaccination are few, the authors suggested.

The chain has TRBV27 and TRBJ2-2; unclear D gene. The material sequenced was PBMCs from blood, taken roughly 5 days after vaccination. This TCR derives from a man in his fifties or sixties who received an inactivated influenza vaccine. CDR3 sequence reads: CASGYYGSGGELFF. CDR3 DNA sequence: TGTGCCAGCGGGTACTACGGTTCTGGCGGGGAGCTGTTTTTT.